These 27 T cell receptor beta chains were all obtained from the same sample, sequenced in a study of blood T cell repertoires in COVID-19. Some clones are missing from TCRdb's copy, which holds only in-frame ones; the method was immunoSEQ multiplex PCR. The sample holds about 81,000 clones, about 91% seen once. Source material: peripheral blood. These receptors were taken from a woman older than 75 with active COVID-19.

The chain combines TRBV10-2 with TRBJ2-5, with D perhaps matching TRBD1 (5 bases). The CDR3 is 16 residues long. The V end lost 2 bases, the J end lost 3 bases, and 16 bases lay between the germline ends. The germline V gene has CDR1 WSHSY and CDR2 SAAADI. The CDR3 is CASSEHTGRDEETQYF. In nucleotides, the CDR3 is TGCGCCAGCAGTGAGCATACAGGCCGCGACGAAGAGACCCAGTACTTC.

This sequence joins TRBV5-4 and TRBJ2-5, with a possible D match to TRBD1 (6 bases). V lost 3 bases and J 2 bases, leaving 17 bases between the germline ends. CDR3 size: 16 residues. Germline CDR1 is SGHNT and CDR2 is YYREEE (reference sequence). The CDR3: CASSSQRGGTQETQYF. CDR3 bases: TGTGCCAGCAGCTCGCAGAGAGGGGGTACACAAGAGACCCAGTACTTC.

The chain has TRBV18 and TRBJ1-2; a weak D match, TRBD1 (5 bases). Germline V lookup: CDR1 KGHSH, CDR2 LQKENI. The CDR3 is 14 amino acids. V lost 6 bases to trimming and J lost 6 bases, with 17 bases between them. CDR3 in DNA: TGTGCCAGCTCTCTTGGGACTCCAACGGATGGCTACACCTTC. It yields the protein CASSLGTPTDGYTF.

This rearrangement joins TRBV30 to TRBJ2-1; D perhaps matches TRBD2 (5 bases). This CDR3 contains 14 residues. Trimming removed 4 bases from V and 9 bases from J, with 19 bases in between. Germline lookup yields CDR1 GTSNPN and CDR2 SVGIG (reference sequence). The CDR3 loop is CAWTRLWRSSEQFF. The CDR3 coding sequence is TGTGCCTGGACTCGTTTGTGGAGGTCGAGTGAGCAGTTCTTC.

This chain uses TRBV11-3 with TRBJ2-7; 12 bases match TRBD2. V was pared by 5 bases and J by 0 bases, with 11 bases of the junction left unmatched. The CDR3 is 18 amino acids. Germline loops: CDR1 SGHNT, CDR2 YENEEA. The CDR3 is CASSPHGTSGLSSYEQYF. The CDR3 nucleotides read TGTGCCAGCAGCCCCCACGGGACTAGCGGGTTGAGCTCCTACGAGCAGTACTTC. Based on the CDR3 plus reference TRBV11-3 and TRBJ2-7, the full variable domain is EAGVVQSPRYKIIEKKQPVAFWCNPISGHNTLYWYLQNLGQGPELLIRYENEEAVDDSQLPKDRFSAERLKGVDSTLKIQPAELGDSAVYLCASSPHGTSGLSSYEQYFGPGTRLTVT.

J is TRBJ1-1 and V is TRBV28; a weak D match, TRBD1 (5 bases). The CDR3 runs to 16 residues. CDR1 is MDHEN and CDR2 is SYDVKM in the germline V gene. V was clipped by 5 bases and J by 0 bases, with 16 bases between them. The CDR3 region is CASSLLTGEMNTEAFF. Written as DNA, the CDR3 is TGTGCCAGCAGTCTCCTAACAGGAGAGATGAACACTGAAGCTTTCTTT.

V gene TRBV7-3 combines with J gene TRBJ2-2, with TRBD2 as a possible D gene (6 bases). With 1 base removed from V and 5 bases from J, the gap between germline ends came to 8 bases. Germline CDR1 and CDR2: SGHTA and FQGTGA. The CDR3 has 14 residues. CDR3 nucleotides: TGTGCCAGCAGCTTAATGGAGGGGACCGGGGAGCTGTTTTTT. This gives the protein CASSLMEGTGELFF.

The chain couples TRBV6-5 to TRBJ2-1; 9 bases map to TRBD2. CDR1 is MNHEY, CDR2 SVGAGI, per germline. J lost 7 bases, V lost 6 bases, and 4 bases had no gene match. The CDR3 is 13 residues long. CDR3 bases: TGTGCCAGCAGAGATAGCGGGAGAAATGAGCAGTTCTTC. This translates into CASRDSGRNEQFF.

The rearrangement links TRBV28 to TRBJ2-6; tentative D call: TRBD1 (5 bases). Germline V gene data show CDR1 as MDHEN and CDR2 as SYDVKM. The CDR3 spans 15 residues. V was cut by 4 bases and J by 4 bases, with 11 bases left in between. The CDR3 sequence is CASSSSGMGANVLTF. For the CDR3, the DNA is TGTGCCAGCAGTTCCTCAGGGATGGGGGCCAACGTCCTGACTTTC.

The CDR3 DNA sequence: TGTGCCAGCAGCTTGGCAGGGGCAGGTTCCTACGAGCAGTACTTC. It translates to CASSLAGAGSYEQYF. The J gene is TRBJ2-7, the V gene TRBV5-8, with D maybe TRBD1 (6 bases). The germline V gene encodes CDR1 SGHTS and CDR2 YDEGEE. V was trimmed by 0 bases and J by 1 base, leaving 11 bases between them. CDR3 length: 15 amino acids.

The CDR3 nucleotides are TGTGCCAGCAGTTCCCAGGGGGCCCAGCCCCAGCATTTT. Amino acids: CASSSQGAQPQHF. The chain employs TRBV7-2 and TRBJ1-5, with 8 bases identical to TRBD1. V shed 6 bases, J shed 7 bases, and the junction held 5 bases outside the gene matches. This CDR3 region has 13 residues. The germline V gene has CDR1 SGHTA and CDR2 FQGNSA.

J is TRBJ2-7 and V is TRBV24-1, with 9 bases aligning to TRBD1. The germline CDR1 and CDR2 sequences are KGHDR and SFDVKD. The CDR3 covers 21 residues. J gave up 1 base and V 4 bases, and 22 bases lay outside the gene matches. CDR3 nucleotide sequence: TGTGCCACCAGTGACACCCGACAGGGGGATGAGTGGGGGAGGCCTTCCTACGAGCAGTACTTC. Translated, it gives CATSDTRQGDEWGRPSYEQYF.

This clone has just one count. The chain combines TRBV3-1 (or the pseudogene TRBV3-2) with TRBJ1-1; perhaps TRBD1 as D (5 bases). The CDR3 totals 13 residues. The germline CDR1 and CDR2 sequences are LGHDT and YNNKEL (reference sequence). The V end lost 5 bases, the J end lost 4 bases, and 11 bases lay between the germline ends. This CDR3 is CASSSHGGTEAFF. Here the CDR3 DNA reads TGTGCCAGCAGCTCCCACGGGGGCACTGAAGCTTTCTTT.

CDR3 loop: CASNSGSNQPQHF. The CDR3 region has the DNA TGTGCCAGCAACTCGGGAAGCAATCAGCCCCAGCATTTT. The rearrangement links TRBV5-5 to TRBJ1-5; D gene uncertain. The CDR3 has 13 residues. Germline CDR1 and CDR2: SGHKS and YYEKEE (reference sequence). V was cut by 6 bases and J by 1 base, with 8 bases left in between.

The chain is built from TRBV5-1 and TRBJ1-1, with a weak D call TRBD1 (5 bases). V was clipped by 3 bases and J by 1 base, with 13 bases between them. Per the germline V gene, CDR1 is SGHRS and CDR2 is YFSETQ. The CDR3 is 15 amino acids. The CDR3 loop reads CASSSLLGQNTEAFF. The CDR3 bases are TGCGCCAGCAGCTCCCTTCTCGGACAGAACACTGAAGCTTTCTTT.

The V gene is TRBV7-3, the J gene TRBJ2-1, with 14 bases matching TRBD2. CDR1 and CDR2 from the germline V gene are SGHTA and FQGTGA. This CDR3 has 17 residues. With V trimmed by 5 bases and J by 6 bases, 9 bases remained unmatched. The CDR3 sequence is CASSPTSGRGRRNEQFF. The CDR3 coding sequence is TGTGCCAGCAGCCCGACTAGCGGGAGGGGCCGGCGCAATGAGCAGTTCTTC.

V and J are TRBV28 and TRBJ1-6; TRBD1 might be the D (6 bases). This CDR3 contains 15 residues. V lost 4 bases and J lost 10, with 17 bases in between. Germline assignment: CDR1 MDHEN and CDR2 SYDVKM. The CDR3 loop is CASSYPTGLGSPLHF. As DNA, the CDR3 is TGTGCCAGCAGTTATCCGACAGGCCTTGGGTCACCCCTCCACTTT.

The V call is TRBV18, the J call TRBJ2-5, with a tentative D call TRBD2 (5 bases). Germline V gene data show CDR1 as KGHSH and CDR2 as LQKENI. CDR3 length equals 13 residues. The V end was cut by 5 bases, the J end by 2 bases, with 9 bases between. The CDR3 DNA sequence: TGTGCCAGCTCAGAGGGAGTACAAGAGACCCAGTACTTC. Translation gives CASSEGVQETQYF. The complete variable domain, with remaining parts taken from reference TRBV18 and TRBJ2-5, reads NAGVMQNPRHLVRRRGQEARLRCSPMKGHSHVYWYRQLPEEGLKFMVYLQKENIIDESGMPKERFSAEFPKEGPSILRIQQVVRGDSAAYFCASSEGVQETQYFGPGTRLLVL.

This clone was observed a handful of times. The rearrangement uses TRBV19 and TRBJ1-1; a possible D gene is TRBD1 (5 bases). This CDR3 has 14 amino acids. Germline CDR1 reads LNHDA; CDR2 reads SQIVND (reference sequence). V lost 4 bases to trimming and J lost 4 bases, with 13 bases between them. The DNA of the CDR3 is TGTGCCAGTAGTAGACAACCAGGGATCACTGAAGCTTTCTTT. Protein sequence: CASSRQPGITEAFF.

The sample holds a few counts of this clone. The V and J genes are TRBV28 and TRBJ1-5; 10 positions match TRBD1. Trimming took 6 bases from V and 7 from J; bases not matched to a gene: 9. Germline CDR1 is MDHEN and CDR2 is SYDVKM. This CDR3 is 15 amino acids long. CDR3 nucleotide sequence: TGTGCCAGCAGCCGTCCGGGACAGGGGACGCAGCCCCAGCATTTT. Its protein is CASSRPGQGTQPQHF.

This clone was detected only once. V and J are TRBV2 and TRBJ2-5, with D maybe TRBD1 (6 bases). This CDR3 has 14 amino acids. The V end lost 5 bases, the J end lost 2 bases, and 12 bases lay between the germline ends. In germline, CDR1 is SNHLY, CDR2 FYNNEI. The CDR3: CASSPRTVQETQYF. The CDR3 region has the DNA TGTGCCAGCAGTCCGCGGACAGTACAAGAGACCCAGTACTTC.

This rearrangement joins TRBV5-4 to TRBJ2-1; 9 bases agree with TRBD1. The CDR3 consists of 15 residues. Germline assignment: CDR1 SGHNT and CDR2 YYREEE (reference sequence). V lost 0 bases and J lost 4; bases outside the gene matches: 2. In nucleotides, the CDR3 is TGTGCCAGCAGCTTGGTACAGGGGGCGTACAATGAGCAGTTCTTC. Its translation is CASSLVQGAYNEQFF.

CDR3: CASSYSSPVNEQFF. CDR3 sequence (DNA): TGTGCCAGCAGTTACTCTTCCCCGGTTAATGAGCAGTTCTTC. The V and J genes are TRBV6-2 or TRBV6-3 and TRBJ2-1; D is ambiguous. The CDR3 totals 14 residues. V was trimmed by 0 bases and J by 7 bases, leaving 10 bases between them. The germline gives CDR1 MNHEY, CDR2 SVGEGT.

The rearrangement joins TRBV2 to TRBJ2-6; 11 nucleotides align to TRBD1. Germline trimming cut 5 bases from V and 0 bases from J; bases unmatched to any gene: 6. The CDR3 sequence is 18 residues long. Per germline, CDR1 SNHLY and CDR2 FYNNEI. Here the CDR3 reads CASSLDRGRPSGANVLTF. As DNA, the CDR3 is TGTGCCAGCAGTTTGGACAGGGGGCGCCCCTCTGGGGCCAACGTCCTGACTTTC.

The V call is TRBV28, the J call TRBJ2-5, with 7 bases matching TRBD2. Germline CDR1 is MDHEN and CDR2 is SYDVKM. This CDR3 spans 15 amino acids. The junction had 8 bases not matched to a gene; V was cut back by 5 bases and J by 2 bases. The CDR3 region has the DNA TGTGCCAGCAGTCCCTGGGGGGGTAGACAAGAGACCCAGTACTTC. Residues: CASSPWGGRQETQYF.

The chain uses TRBV15 and TRBJ2-1, with 16 nucleotides matching TRBD2. The junction had 14 bases not matched to a gene; V was cut back by 3 bases and J by 9 bases. From germline, CDR1 is LNHNV and CDR2 YYDKDF (reference sequence). The CDR3 is 19 amino acids. The CDR3 DNA follows: TGTGCCACCAGCAGTCCGGGACTAGCGGGAGGGCCCGGGGGGGTTGAGCAGTTCTTC. This encodes CATSSPGLAGGPGGVEQFF.

This clone came up once. The J gene is TRBJ2-7, the V gene TRBV11-2; D is unclear. V lost 1 base, J lost 5 bases, and 6 bases lay in between. In germline, CDR1 is SGHAT, CDR2 FQNNGV. This CDR3 is 12 amino acids long. This CDR3 is CASSLVVDEQYF. CDR3 coding DNA: TGTGCCAGCAGCTTAGTAGTTGACGAGCAGTACTTC.